These 11 T cell receptor beta chains were sequenced from one sample in a study of identical twins. TCRdb redid the calling of the 5' RACE reads with MiXCR, one entry per CDR3 protein. The sample comprises approximately 220,000 distinct CDR3 sequences, about 7.5% of which are singletons, and around 1.8% rests with the top ten. These data were also filed under a second study, of yellow fever vaccine responses in identical twins.

Sequenced material: memory (CD45RO+) T cells sorted from blood. These TCRs come from a woman under 30 in good health.

This clonotype was recorded at least ten times. V and J are TRBV4-2 and TRBJ1-2; maybe TRBD1 (5 bases). Trimming pared 4 bases from V and 7 bases from J, leaving 13 bases between. The germline CDR1 and CDR2 sequences are LGHNA and YNFKEQ. The CDR3 has 13 residues. The CDR3: CASSPRDVGGYTF. The CDR3 DNA reads as TGTGCCAGCAGCCCCCGGGACGTGGGTGGCTACACCTTC.

Only a few counts were recorded for this clonotype. The chain employs TRBV5-1 and TRBJ2-6; no reliable D call. Trimming took 6 bases from V and 4 from J, leaving 5 bases between them. The CDR3 sequence is 12 residues long. Per the germline V gene, CDR1 is SGHRS and CDR2 is YFSETQ. This CDR3 reads CASTEGANVLTF. The CDR3, as DNA: TGCGCCAGCACGGAAGGGGCCAACGTCCTGACTTTC.

In this sample, this clonotype turned up a few times. The chain has TRBV7-2 and TRBJ2-5; 7 positions agree with TRBD1. V shed 2 bases and J 4 bases; nucleotides not matched to a gene: 7. The length of the CDR3 is 15 residues. The V gene's germline CDR1 is SGHTA and CDR2 FQGNSA. The CDR3 DNA sequence: TGTGCCAGCAGCTTATACAGGGGATTTGGAGAGACCCAGTACTTC. It codes for CASSLYRGFGETQYF.

This clonotype was detected a few times. The CDR3 DNA sequence: TGTGCCAGCAGCACACCCGGGACAGGGTCCTTCGGGGCCAACGTCCTGACTTTC. Its protein is CASSTPGTGSFGANVLTF. This chain links TRBV7-8 with TRBJ2-6; 9 positions agree with TRBD1. Losses at the gene ends were 5 bases for V and 4 bases for J; bases not matched to a gene: 12. In germline, CDR1 is SGHVS, CDR2 FQNEAQ. The CDR3 covers 18 residues.

This clonotype was counted ten times or more. The CDR3 DNA sequence: TGTGCCAGCAGTTTACGCGTGGACAGATTTAATGAAAAACTGTTTTTT. Protein product: CASSLRVDRFNEKLFF. The chain uses TRBV7-2 and TRBJ1-4, with a weak D call TRBD1 (6 bases). The CDR3 is 16 amino acids. The germline CDR1 and CDR2 sequences are SGHTA and FQGNSA. Trimming shortened V by 6 bases and J by 4 bases, and 18 bases separated the two germline ends.

The chain couples TRBV6-1 to TRBJ2-7; no reliable D call. The CDR3 loop spans 11 amino acids. Germline-derived CDR1 and CDR2 are MNHNS and SASEGT. The V gene lost 7 bases and the J gene lost 5 bases, with 9 bases spanning the gap. The CDR3 nucleotides read TGTGCCAGCACCCTGTCTAACGAGCAGTACTTC. Its translation is CASTLSNEQYF.

This clonotype was recorded many times. This chain connects TRBV29-1 to TRBJ2-1; 7 bases are a match to TRBD1. The V gene end was trimmed by 5 bases and the J gene end by 0 bases; junction bases not matched to a gene: 1. CDR1 is SQVTM and CDR2 is ANQGSEA in the germline V gene. The CDR3 has 13 residues. For the CDR3, the DNA is TGCAGCGTTCGGGACAGCTCCTACAATGAGCAGTTCTTC. Translation gives CSVRDSSYNEQFF.

This clonotype occurred a few times. V and J are TRBV28 and TRBJ2-3; D not certain. Germline values: CDR1 MDHEN, CDR2 SYDVKM. There are 12 residues in the CDR3. V shed 3 bases and J shed 6 bases, with 7 bases lying between them. The CDR3 loop is CASSLLWDTQYF. The CDR3 nucleotides read TGTGCCAGCAGTTTGTTGTGGGATACGCAGTATTTT.

This clonotype was picked up many times. V usage is TRBV18 and J usage is TRBJ1-5; 7 bases agree with TRBD1. The CDR3 is 16 amino acids. Germline loops: CDR1 KGHSH, CDR2 LQKENI. Trimming at V came to 2 bases and at J to 7 bases, leaving 11 bases not matched to a gene. Here the CDR3 DNA reads TGTGCCAGCTCACCAATCACCCTCGGGACAGAGCAGCCCCAGCATTTT. This codes for CASSPITLGTEQPQHF.

The chain joins TRBV7-2 to TRBJ2-7, with TRBD1 matching over 11 bases. This CDR3 contains 15 residues. Germline V gives CDR1 SGHTA, CDR2 FQGNSA. J lost 3 bases, V lost 2 bases, and 3 bases had no gene match. This CDR3 is CASSLPGQGVYEQYF. The CDR3 region has the DNA TGTGCCAGCAGCTTACCGGGACAGGGGGTCTACGAGCAGTACTTC.

This sequence joins TRBV2 and TRBJ2-3; D not resolved. Germline V gene lookup returns CDR1 SNHLY and CDR2 FYNNEI. The CDR3 sequence is 14 residues long. The V and J ends lost 3 bases and 0 bases respectively, with 7 bases between them. The CDR3 DNA is TGTGCCAGCAGTGATATGGGTAGCACAGATACGCAGTATTTT. Translation: CASSDMGSTDTQYF.